The following is a T cell receptor beta chain sequence with its context. Its antigen is not identified. These data are taken from a study of shared clonotypes between healthy human individuals. Study-wide context: Donors consisted of two women and three men between 18 and 49. General study points: It was observed that around 5% of naive CD4 clonotypes were shared across a few donors.

The method was immunoSEQ multiplex PCR; TCRdb's version includes in-frame clones alone and lacks a portion of them. The table includes nearly 1,000,000 clones, more than 75% detected once. Germline V gives CDR1 SNHLY, CDR2 FYNNEI. Trimming stripped 4 bases from V and 7 bases from J, with 13 bases between. The CDR3 has 14 residues. The sequence derives from a young man in good health. The source material was memory CD4+ T cells sorted from blood. Documented subset: CD45RA-negative fraction. The chain uses TRBV2 and TRBJ1-4; D not resolved. In nucleotides, the CDR3 is TGTGCCAGCAGTGCTTCGCAGCCGAGTGAAAAACTGTTTTTT. Its protein is CASSASQPSEKLFF. Supplemented by reference TRBV2 and TRBJ1-4, the full variable domain reads EPEVTQTPSHQVTQMGQEVILRCVPISNHLYFYWYRQILGQKVEFLVSFYNNEISEKSEIFDDQFSVERPDGSNFTLKIRSTKLEDSAMYFCASSASQPSEKLFFGSGTQLSVL.